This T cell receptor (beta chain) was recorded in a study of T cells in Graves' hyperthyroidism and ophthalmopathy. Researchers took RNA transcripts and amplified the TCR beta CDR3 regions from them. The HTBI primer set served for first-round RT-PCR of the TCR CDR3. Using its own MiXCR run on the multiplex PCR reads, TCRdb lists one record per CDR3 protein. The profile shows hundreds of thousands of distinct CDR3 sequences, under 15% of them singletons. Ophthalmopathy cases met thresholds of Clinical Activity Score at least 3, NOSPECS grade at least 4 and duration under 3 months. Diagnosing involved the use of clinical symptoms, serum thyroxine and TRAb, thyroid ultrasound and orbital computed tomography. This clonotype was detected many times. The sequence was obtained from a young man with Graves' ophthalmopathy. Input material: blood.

The CDR3 is CASSHRRRGLQETQYF. The CDR3 coding sequence is TGTGCCAGCAGCCATCGGCGGCGGGGATTACAAGAGACCCAGTACTTC. The chain is built from TRBV3-1 and TRBJ2-5, with a tentative D call TRBD2 (6 bases). Trimming removed 3 bases at V and 2 bases at J, with 16 bases between. The CDR3 runs 16 residues. The germline V gene encodes CDR1 LGHDT and CDR2 YNNKEL (reference sequence).